These 31 T cell receptor beta chains were sequenced from one sample in a study of blood T cells in healthy people across ages. A second PCR, run for roughly 7 to 11 cycles, used a sample-barcoded 5' primer plus a J-beta primer mix. TCRdb re-derived calls from the 5' RACE reads in MiXCR, one entry per CDR3 protein. The repertoire holds about 1,400,000 distinct CDR3 sequences, with 45% to 70% as singletons. The sequenced sample was blood. The source is a man aged 18 to 29 in good health.

The J gene is TRBJ2-7, the V gene TRBV4-3; 8 bases agree with TRBD2. Looked up from germline, CDR1 is LGHNA and CDR2 is YSLEER. The J segment lost 3 bases and the V segment lost 1 base, leaving 11 bases of the junction unmatched. The CDR3 is made up of 17 amino acids. DNA for the CDR3: TGCGCCAGCAGCCAAGGGCTCTGGGCGGGGGGCCACTACGAGCAGTACTTC. Its protein product is CASSQGLWAGGHYEQYF.

The chain joins TRBV3-1 to TRBJ2-3; TRBD1 or TRBD2 may be the D gene (5 bases each). CDR1 is LGHDT and CDR2 is YNNKEL in the germline V gene (reference sequence). Between the trimmed V and J ends, which lost 2 bases and 6 bases, there was a span of 9 bases. CDR3 length: 13 amino acids. The CDR3 here is CASSQRGPDTQYF. Written as DNA, the CDR3 is TGTGCCAGCAGCCAACGGGGCCCGGATACGCAGTATTTT.

The V call is TRBV9, the J call TRBJ2-3; TRBD2 matches 8 bases. The V segment lost 0 bases and the J segment 1 base; nucleotides outside the gene matches: 4. CDR3 length equals 16 residues. Germline-derived CDR1 and CDR2 are SGDLS and YYNGEE. The CDR3 DNA is TGTGCCAGCAGCGTAGGAGCGGGGGCGGGCACAGATACGCAGTATTTT. This codes for CASSVGAGAGTDTQYF.

J is TRBJ2-5 and V is TRBV12-3 or TRBV12-4; D is ambiguous. CDR3 length: 12 amino acids. V lost 5 bases, J lost 5 bases, and 9 bases lay in between. The CDR3 reads CASSPEWETQYF. The CDR3 DNA is TGTGCCAGCAGTCCCGAGTGGGAGACCCAGTACTTC.

The chain couples TRBV4-1 to TRBJ2-3; possible D gene TRBD2, 6 bases. With 11 bases removed from V and 0 bases from J, the gap between germline ends came to 9 bases. The CDR3 runs to 12 residues. Germline V gene sequence: CDR1 MGHRA, CDR2 YSYEKL. The CDR3 coding sequence is TGCGCCTGCGGGGCCAGCACAGATACGCAGTATTTT. Protein product: CACGASTDTQYF.

The chain combines TRBV9 with TRBJ2-4; D is tentatively TRBD1 or TRBD2 (5 bases each). The J call may be in error: the DNA end matches TRBJ2-7 better. This CDR3 is 15 amino acids long. The germline CDR1 and CDR2 sequences are SGDLS and YYNGEE. CDR3 nucleotides: TGTGCCAGCAGCTCGGGACCGGGGTCGACGGACGAGCAGTACTTC. Its protein product is CASSSGPGSTDEQYF.

The V call is TRBV4-3, the J call TRBJ2-3; tentative D call: TRBD2 (7 bases). This CDR3 region has 14 residues. Germline lookup yields CDR1 LGHNA and CDR2 YSLEER. V lost 0 bases and J lost 9, with 13 bases in between. The CDR3 loop is CASSQDRGAGTQYF. The DNA for the CDR3 is TGCGCCAGCAGCCAAGATCGGGGGGCTGGGACGCAGTATTTT.

The CDR3 DNA sequence: TGTGCCAGCAGTGCACCGGGACTTACGCAGTATTTT. Residues: CASSAPGLTQYF. V and J are TRBV12-3 or TRBV12-4 and TRBJ2-3, with D tentatively TRBD2 (6 bases). V lost 5 bases and J 8 bases, leaving 11 bases between the germline ends. This CDR3 contains 12 residues.

This chain links TRBV20-1 with TRBJ2-3; the match to TRBD2 covers 10 bases. Germline trimming cut 6 bases from V and 4 bases from J; bases unmatched to any gene: 7. Germline-derived CDR1 and CDR2 are DFQATT and SNEGSKA (reference sequence). This CDR3 has 14 amino acids. This CDR3 is CSANLAGVADTQYF. For the CDR3, the DNA is TGCAGTGCAAACCTAGCGGGAGTAGCAGATACGCAGTATTTT.

The J gene is TRBJ1-1, the V gene TRBV4-3; weak D call: TRBD1 (5 bases). V lost 0 bases and J 6 bases, leaving 14 bases between the germline ends. Germline lookup yields CDR1 LGHNA and CDR2 YSLEER. The CDR3 length is 15 residues. The CDR3 DNA reads TGCGCCAGCAGCCAAGACAGAGGCCAGGGATCTGAAGCTTTCTTT. Translation: CASSQDRGQGSEAFF.

The chain recombines TRBV6-5 with TRBJ2-1, with D maybe TRBD2 (5 bases). The V and J ends lost 6 bases and 8 bases respectively, with 17 bases between them. Germline loops: CDR1 MNHEY, CDR2 SVGAGI. CDR3 length equals 14 residues. CDR3 residues: CASRPASGFDEQFF. In DNA, the CDR3 is TGTGCCAGCAGACCCGCGTCGGGGTTTGATGAGCAGTTCTTC.

V and J are TRBV12-3 or TRBV12-4 and TRBJ2-1, with D possibly matching TRBD2 (6 bases). The CDR3 covers 14 residues. Trimming removed 8 bases at V and 6 bases at J, with 17 bases between. This CDR3 is CASLGGLSVNEQFF. DNA for the CDR3: TGTGCCAGCCTCGGAGGACTATCGGTCAATGAGCAGTTCTTC.

A few counts support this clonotype. The chain recombines TRBV3-1 with TRBJ2-7; 8 positions agree with TRBD2. Germline V CDR1 and CDR2: LGHDT, YNNKEL (reference sequence). The CDR3 runs 12 residues. J gave up 7 bases and V 5 bases, and 4 bases lay outside the gene matches. CDR3 sequence: CASSRVAGEQYF. Here the CDR3 DNA reads TGTGCCAGCAGCAGAGTAGCGGGAGAGCAGTACTTC.

This rearrangement joins TRBV28 to TRBJ2-7, with a possible D match to TRBD2 (6 bases). The end of the DNA is better explained by TRBJ2-5, so the J call may be wrong. The CDR3 is 13 amino acids. Germline lookup yields CDR1 MDHEN and CDR2 SYDVKM. The CDR3 DNA sequence: TGTGCCAGCGCCCCGGGAGTCCTAGAGACCCAGTACTTC. Translating gives CASAPGVLETQYF.

The rearrangement links TRBV20-1 to TRBJ1-1; D unresolved. The CDR3 is 11 amino acids. CDR1 and CDR2 from the germline V gene are DFQATT and SNEGSKA (reference sequence). V lost 6 bases, J lost 6 bases, and 11 bases lay in between. CDR3 protein: CSAASGSEAFF. The CDR3 coding sequence is TGCAGTGCCGCGTCGGGTTCTGAAGCTTTCTTT.

This clonotype was observed a few times. The V and J genes are TRBV20-1 and TRBJ1-4; 7 bases are a match to TRBD1. With V trimmed by 3 bases and J by 7 bases, 5 bases remained unmatched. The CDR3 spans 13 residues. The germline V gene encodes CDR1 DFQATT and CDR2 SNEGSKA (reference sequence). CDR3 protein: CSASGRGPEKLFF. DNA of the CDR3: TGCAGTGCTAGCGGGAGGGGGCCTGAAAAACTGTTTTTT.

This chain uses TRBV29-1 with TRBJ1-1; D may be TRBD1 (5 bases). Germline V gene lookup returns CDR1 SQVTM and CDR2 ANQGSEA. Deletions cut 7 bases from V and 4 bases from J, with 13 bases between. This CDR3 is 12 amino acids long. CDR3 region: CSARNGATEAFF. CDR3 DNA sequence: TGCAGCGCACGGAACGGGGCCACTGAAGCTTTCTTT. Supplemented by reference TRBV29-1 and TRBJ1-1, the full variable domain reads SAVISQKPSRDICQRGTSLTIQCQVDSQVTMMFWYRQQPGQSLTLIATANQGSEATYESGFVIDKFPISRPNLTFSTLTVSNMSPEDSSIYLCSARNGATEAFFGQGTRLTVV.

This chain connects TRBV10-2 to TRBJ2-3; 8 bases map to TRBD1. The CDR3 covers 14 residues. The V and J ends lost 9 bases and 3 bases, in that order; junction bases with no gene match: 8. CDR1 and CDR2 (germline): WSHSY, SAAADI. The CDR3 loop reads CASLEGQGTDTQYF. Written as DNA, the CDR3 is TGCGCCAGTCTTGAAGGACAGGGTACAGATACGCAGTATTTT.

The CDR3: CSARDPRPQETQYF. For the CDR3, the DNA is TGCAGTGCTAGAGATCCTCGACCCCAAGAGACCCAGTACTTC. This sequence joins TRBV20-1 and TRBJ2-5; D gene unclear. V lost 0 bases and J 1 base, leaving 9 bases between the germline ends. CDR3 length equals 14 residues. Per germline, CDR1 DFQATT and CDR2 SNEGSKA (reference sequence).

The rearrangement uses TRBV4-1 and TRBJ2-1; D may be TRBD2 (5 bases). V lost 4 bases and J lost 5, with 18 bases in between. CDR1 and CDR2 (germline): MGHRA, YSYEKL. CDR3 length: 16 residues. The DNA for the CDR3 is TGCGCCAGCAGCCGAAGATTGGAGGATCCGAACAATGAGCAGTTCTTC. Residues: CASSRRLEDPNNEQFF.

V is TRBV4-1 and J is TRBJ2-3, with D possibly TRBD1 on 5 matching bases. The V end was cut by 5 bases, the J end by 1 base, with 10 bases between. CDR1 is MGHRA, CDR2 YSYEKL, per germline. The CDR3 consists of 14 residues. In nucleotides, the CDR3 is TGCGCCAGCAGCTCCCGACAGCGCACAGATACGCAGTATTTT. Protein: CASSSRQRTDTQYF.

The chain links TRBV12-3 or TRBV12-4 to TRBJ2-5, with 7 positions matching TRBD1. This CDR3 is 16 amino acids long. The trim removed 1 base at V and 5 bases at J, leaving 10 bases unmatched. The CDR3 spells CASSLETGRGQETQYF. The CDR3 bases are TGTGCCAGCAGTTTAGAGACAGGGAGAGGTCAGGAGACCCAGTACTTC.

The CDR3 here is CASSPRDSSLVVQETQYF. The CDR3 DNA reads TGTGCCAGCAGCCCCCGGGACAGCTCCCTCGTAGTCCAAGAGACCCAGTACTTC. The J gene is TRBJ2-5, the V gene TRBV7-6; 7 positions agree with TRBD1. The CDR3 has 18 residues. Germline V gene sequence: CDR1 SGHVS, CDR2 FNYEAQ. After removal of 5 bases from V and 1 base from J, the junction contained 16 bases not matched to a gene.

This sequence joins TRBV3-1 and TRBJ2-3; the match to TRBD2 covers 7 bases. CDR3 length: 16 amino acids. Germline V CDR1 and CDR2: LGHDT, YNNKEL (reference sequence). After removal of 4 bases from V and 0 bases from J, the junction contained 7 bases not matched to a gene. This CDR3 reads CASSPLTSSSTDTQYF. DNA of the CDR3: TGTGCCAGCAGCCCGCTGACTAGCTCTAGCACAGATACGCAGTATTTT.

Regarding this clonotype: The junction shows a germline mismatch at one end, possibly a read error. The chain recombines TRBV24-1 with TRBJ2-7; 12 bases are shared with TRBD1. Germline V gene lookup returns CDR1 KGHDR and CDR2 SFDVKD. The CDR3 consists of 15 residues. Here the CDR3 DNA reads TGTGTCACCAATAGCGGGACAGGGGGCGACTACGAGCAGTACTTC. This sequence encodes CVTNSGTGGDYEQYF.

The chain joins TRBV29-1 to TRBJ2-7; D could derive from TRBD1 or TRBD2 (5 bases each). Germline lookup yields CDR1 SQVTM and CDR2 ANQGSEA. This CDR3 spans 13 amino acids. V shed 7 bases and J shed 3 bases, with 16 bases lying between them. CDR3: CSAKGPQDYEQYF. CDR3 DNA sequence: TGCAGCGCTAAGGGACCGCAGGACTACGAGCAGTACTTC.

This clonotype was detected once. The chain carries TRBV25-1 and TRBJ1-4, with D possibly TRBD1 on 5 matching bases. This CDR3 contains 15 residues. Trimming removed 2 bases at V and 5 bases at J, with 12 bases between. The germline V gene encodes CDR1 MGHDK and CDR2 SYGVNS. CDR3 nucleotides: TGTGCCAGCAGTGAACAGGGACGGGGCAATGAAAAACTGTTTTTT. As protein: CASSEQGRGNEKLFF.

This clonotype was observed a few times. This CDR3 is CASSEARTGVNNEQFF. Written as DNA, the CDR3 is TGTGCCAGCAGTGAAGCCCGGACAGGGGTAAACAATGAGCAGTTCTTC. The rearrangement uses TRBV6-1 and TRBJ2-1, with 9 bases that match TRBD1. The junction had 5 bases not matched to a gene; V was cut back by 0 bases and J by 5 bases. This CDR3 has 16 residues. Germline CDR1 MNHNS, CDR2 SASEGT.

The chain has TRBV5-6 and TRBJ2-7, with D unresolved. With 2 bases removed from V and 5 bases from J, the gap between germline ends came to 11 bases. The length of the CDR3 is 13 residues. The germline V gene has CDR1 SGHDT and CDR2 YYEEEE. This CDR3 reads CASSFPNPDEQYF. CDR3 DNA: TGTGCCAGCAGCTTCCCCAACCCTGACGAGCAGTACTTC. The whole variable domain, filled in from reference TRBV5-6 and TRBJ2-7, reads DAGVTQSPTHLIKTRGQQVTLRCSPKSGHDTVSWYQQALGQGPQFIFQYYEEEERQRGNFPDRFSGHQFPNYSSELNVNALLLGDSALYLCASSFPNPDEQYFGPGTRLTVT.

This sequence joins TRBV20-1 and TRBJ2-7, with D possibly being TRBD2 (6 bases). With 4 bases removed from V and 7 bases from J, the gap between germline ends came to 23 bases. Looked up from germline, CDR1 is DFQATT and CDR2 is SNEGSKA (reference sequence). CDR3 length equals 15 residues. CDR3 coding DNA: TGCAGTGCTAATCGTCTCTCTAGCGCCTTGGAAGAGCAGTACTTC. Amino acid sequence: CSANRLSSALEEQYF.

This chain connects TRBV2 to TRBJ2-7; 11 bases match TRBD1. The CDR3 loop spans 16 amino acids. After removal of 3 bases from V and 7 bases from J, the junction contained 11 bases not matched to a gene. Germline V gene sequence: CDR1 SNHLY, CDR2 FYNNEI. The CDR3 DNA reads TGTGCCAGCAGTGATTCCGGGACAGGGGGTTCGTGGGAGCAGTACTTC. It codes for CASSDSGTGGSWEQYF.